The text below deals with one T cell receptor (beta chain). This record comes from a study of response to subunit inactivated influenza vaccine. TCRdb re-analysed the RT-PCR reads in MiXCR, keeping a single row per CDR3 protein. The sample records approximately 500,000 distinct CDR3 sequences, 14% being singletons. CDR3 length equals 15 residues. The germline V gene has CDR1 SGHRS and CDR2 YFSETQ. Trimming cost V 5 bases and J 1 base; bases outside gene matches: 5. This chain connects TRBV5-1 to TRBJ2-2, with TRBD1 identical over 7 bases. The sequencing used PBMCs from blood, collected 12 days after vaccination. This clonotype was sampled from a man in his fifties who received an inactivated influenza vaccine. CDR3 nucleotides: TGCGCCAGCAGGCAGACAGGGTTGAACACCGGGGAGCTGTTTTTT. Its protein product is CASRQTGLNTGELFF.